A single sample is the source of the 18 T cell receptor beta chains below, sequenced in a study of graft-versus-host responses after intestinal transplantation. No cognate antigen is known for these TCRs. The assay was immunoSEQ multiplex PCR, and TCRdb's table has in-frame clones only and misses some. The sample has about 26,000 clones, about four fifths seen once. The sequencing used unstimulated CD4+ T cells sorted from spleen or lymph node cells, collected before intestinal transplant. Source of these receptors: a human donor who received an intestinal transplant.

CDR3 DNA sequence: TGTGCCAGCAGCGGGACTAGGGACTACGAGCAGTACTTC. Its protein is CASSGTRDYEQYF. The V and J genes are TRBV2 and TRBJ2-5; 8 nucleotides line up with TRBD2. The J call may not be correct, given that the DNA end is closer to TRBJ2-7. There are 13 residues in the CDR3. Germline lookup yields CDR1 SNHLY and CDR2 FYNNEI.

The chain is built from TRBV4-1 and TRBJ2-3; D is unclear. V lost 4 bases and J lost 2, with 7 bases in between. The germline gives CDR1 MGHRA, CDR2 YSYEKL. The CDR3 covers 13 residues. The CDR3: CASSPGNTDTQYF. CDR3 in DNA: TGCGCCAGCAGCCCCGGCAACACAGATACGCAGTATTTT.

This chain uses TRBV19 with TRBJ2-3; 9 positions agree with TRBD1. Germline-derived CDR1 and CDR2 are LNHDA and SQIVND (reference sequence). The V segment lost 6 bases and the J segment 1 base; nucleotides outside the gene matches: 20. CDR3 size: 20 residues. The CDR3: CASSFGTGRARTTRTDTQYF. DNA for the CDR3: TGTGCCAGTAGCTTCGGGACAGGGCGGGCCCGGACTACCCGCACAGATACGCAGTATTTT.

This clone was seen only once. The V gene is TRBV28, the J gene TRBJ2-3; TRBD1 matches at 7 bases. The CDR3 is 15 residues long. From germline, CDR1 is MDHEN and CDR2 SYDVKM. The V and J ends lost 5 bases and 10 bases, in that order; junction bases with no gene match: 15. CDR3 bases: TGTGCCAGCAGTCTCAGGACGACAGGGCCCGTCCCGCAGTATTTT. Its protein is CASSLRTTGPVPQYF.

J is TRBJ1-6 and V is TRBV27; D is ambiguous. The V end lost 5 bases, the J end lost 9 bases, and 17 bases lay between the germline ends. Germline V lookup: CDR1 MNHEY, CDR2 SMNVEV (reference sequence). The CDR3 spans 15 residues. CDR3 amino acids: CASSPDWGVGSPLHF. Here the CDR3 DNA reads TGTGCCAGCAGTCCCGATTGGGGAGTAGGTTCACCCCTCCACTTT.

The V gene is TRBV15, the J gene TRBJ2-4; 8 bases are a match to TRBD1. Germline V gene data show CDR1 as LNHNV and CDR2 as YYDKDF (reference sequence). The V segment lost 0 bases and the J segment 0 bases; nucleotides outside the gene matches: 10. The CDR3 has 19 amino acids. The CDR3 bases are TGTGCCACCAGCAGAGATATTACAGGGGGTCTCCTAGCCAAAAACATTCAGTACTTC. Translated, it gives CATSRDITGGLLAKNIQYF.

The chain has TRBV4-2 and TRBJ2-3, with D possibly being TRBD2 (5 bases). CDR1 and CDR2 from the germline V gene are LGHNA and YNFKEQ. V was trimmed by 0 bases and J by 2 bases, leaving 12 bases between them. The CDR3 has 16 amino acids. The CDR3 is CASSQDLEGLTDTQYF. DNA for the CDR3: TGTGCCAGCAGCCAAGATCTTGAGGGCCTCACAGATACGCAGTATTTT.

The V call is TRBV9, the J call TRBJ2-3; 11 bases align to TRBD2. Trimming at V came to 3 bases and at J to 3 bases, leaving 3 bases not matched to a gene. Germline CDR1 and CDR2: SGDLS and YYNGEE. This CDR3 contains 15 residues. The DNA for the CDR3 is TGTGCCAGCAGCGCGGGACTAGCGGTTACAGATACGCAGTATTTT. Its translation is CASSAGLAVTDTQYF.

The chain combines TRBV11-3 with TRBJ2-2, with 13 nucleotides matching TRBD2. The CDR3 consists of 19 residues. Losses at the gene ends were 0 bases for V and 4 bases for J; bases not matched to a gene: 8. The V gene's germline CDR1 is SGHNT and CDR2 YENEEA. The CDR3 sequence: CASSLEGLAGLSGTGELFF. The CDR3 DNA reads TGTGCCAGCAGCTTAGAGGGACTAGCGGGACTATCAGGCACCGGGGAGCTGTTTTTT.

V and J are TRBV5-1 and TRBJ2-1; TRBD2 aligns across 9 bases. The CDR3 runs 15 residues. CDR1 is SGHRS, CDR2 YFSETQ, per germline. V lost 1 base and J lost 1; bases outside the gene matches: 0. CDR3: CASSLLAGSYNEQFF. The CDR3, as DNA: TGCGCCAGCAGCTTGCTAGCGGGATCCTACAATGAGCAGTTCTTC.

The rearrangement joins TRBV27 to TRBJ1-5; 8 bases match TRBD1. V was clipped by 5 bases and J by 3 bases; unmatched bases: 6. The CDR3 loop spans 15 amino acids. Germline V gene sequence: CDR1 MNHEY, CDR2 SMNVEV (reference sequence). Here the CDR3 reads CASSPLTGVNQPQHF. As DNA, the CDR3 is TGTGCCAGCAGTCCCTTGACAGGGGTCAATCAGCCCCAGCATTTT.

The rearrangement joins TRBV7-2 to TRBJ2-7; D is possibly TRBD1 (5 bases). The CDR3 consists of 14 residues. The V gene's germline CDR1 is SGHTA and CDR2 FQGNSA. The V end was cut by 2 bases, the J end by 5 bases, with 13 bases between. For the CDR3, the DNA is TGTGCCAGCAGCTTACGGTACAGGATCCACGAGCAGTACTTC. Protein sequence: CASSLRYRIHEQYF.

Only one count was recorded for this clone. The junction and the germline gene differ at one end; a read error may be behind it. The CDR3 loop reads CASRLDPTQQEVRVGYTF. DNA for the CDR3: TGTGCCAGCAGGTTGGACCCCACCCAACAGGAAGTTAGAGTTGGCTACACCTTC. This chain links TRBV5-6 with TRBJ1-2; TRBD1 might be the D (5 bases). The length of the CDR3 is 18 residues. CDR1 and CDR2 from the germline V gene are SGHDT and YYEEEE.

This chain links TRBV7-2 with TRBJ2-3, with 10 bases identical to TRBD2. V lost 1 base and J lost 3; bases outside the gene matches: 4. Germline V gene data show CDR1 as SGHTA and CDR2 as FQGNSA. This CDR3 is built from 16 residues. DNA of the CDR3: TGTGCCAGCAGCTTAGGAAGCGGGGGGGTAACAGATACGCAGTATTTT. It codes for CASSLGSGGVTDTQYF.

The CDR3 sequence: CASSWGQGAYEQYF. The CDR3, as DNA: TGCGCCAGCAGCTGGGGACAGGGGGCCTACGAGCAGTACTTC. This chain connects TRBV5-1 to TRBJ2-7, with 11 bases that match TRBD1. This CDR3 spans 14 amino acids. Germline-derived CDR1 and CDR2 are SGHRS and YFSETQ. The V gene end was trimmed by 3 bases and the J gene end by 2 bases; junction bases not matched to a gene: 1.

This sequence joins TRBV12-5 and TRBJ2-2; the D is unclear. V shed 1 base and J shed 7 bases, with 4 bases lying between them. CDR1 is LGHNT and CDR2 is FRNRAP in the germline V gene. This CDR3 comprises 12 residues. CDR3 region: CASGLDIGELFF. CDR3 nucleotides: TGTGCTAGTGGTTTGGATATCGGGGAGCTGTTTTTT.

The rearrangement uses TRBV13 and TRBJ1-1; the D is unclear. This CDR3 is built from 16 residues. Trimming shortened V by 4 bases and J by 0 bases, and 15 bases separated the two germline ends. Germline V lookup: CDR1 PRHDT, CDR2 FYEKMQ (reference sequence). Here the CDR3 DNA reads TGTGCCAGCAGCTCTGCTGTGACCAGGATGAACACTGAAGCTTTCTTT. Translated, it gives CASSSAVTRMNTEAFF.

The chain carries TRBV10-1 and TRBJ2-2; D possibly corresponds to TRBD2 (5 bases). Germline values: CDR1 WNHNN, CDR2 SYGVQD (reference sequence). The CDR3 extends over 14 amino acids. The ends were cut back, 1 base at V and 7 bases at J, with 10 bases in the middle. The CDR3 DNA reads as TGCGCCAGCAGTGAGTTAGCTGGAGGCGGGGAGCTGTTTTTT. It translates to CASSELAGGGELFF.